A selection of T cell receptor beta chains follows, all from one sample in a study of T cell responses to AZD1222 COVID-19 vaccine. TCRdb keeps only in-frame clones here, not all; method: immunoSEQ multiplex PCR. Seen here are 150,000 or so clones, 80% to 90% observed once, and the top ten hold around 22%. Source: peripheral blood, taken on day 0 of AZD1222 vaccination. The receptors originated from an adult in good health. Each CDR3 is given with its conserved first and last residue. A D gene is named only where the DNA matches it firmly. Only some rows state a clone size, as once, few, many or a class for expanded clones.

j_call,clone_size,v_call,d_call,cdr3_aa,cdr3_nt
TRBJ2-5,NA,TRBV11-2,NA,CASSLPGSETQYF,TGTGCCAGCAGCTTACCGGGGAGCGAGACCCAGTACTTC
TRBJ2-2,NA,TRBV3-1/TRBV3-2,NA,CASSQDYQVTGELFF,TGTGCCAGCAGCCAAGATTATCAGGTCACCGGGGAGCTGTTTTTT
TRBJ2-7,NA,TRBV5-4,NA,CASSFRPTYEQYF,TGTGCCAGCAGCTTCCGGCCCACCTACGAGCAGTACTTC
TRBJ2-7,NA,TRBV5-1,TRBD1,CASSWTTGGTYEQYF,TGCGCCAGCAGCTGGACGACAGGGGGAACCTACGAGCAGTACTTC
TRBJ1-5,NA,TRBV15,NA,CATLPGNSNQPQHF,TGTGCCACCTTGCCCGGCAATAGCAATCAGCCCCAGCATTTT
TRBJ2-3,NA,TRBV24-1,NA,CATSDFSGSTDTQYF,TGTGCCACCAGTGATTTTAGCGGTAGCACAGATACGCAGTATTTT
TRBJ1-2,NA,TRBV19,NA,CASSVYREDGYTF,TGTGCCAGTAGTGTGTACAGGGAGGATGGCTACACCTTC
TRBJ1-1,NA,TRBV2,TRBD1,CASSLDQQGEGAFF,TGTGCCAGCAGTTTGGACCAACAGGGGGAGGGAGCTTTCTTT
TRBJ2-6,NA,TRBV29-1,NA,CSALSQVTGANVLTF,TGCAGCGCCCTCAGCCAGGTGACCGGGGCCAACGTCCTGACTTTC
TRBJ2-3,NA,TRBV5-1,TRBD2,CASSLAGGAADTQYF,TGCGCCAGCAGCTTAGCGGGGGGGGCCGCAGATACGCAGTATTTT
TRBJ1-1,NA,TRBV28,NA,CASSLQLRNTEAFF,TGTGCCAGCAGCCTACAACTACGGAACACTGAAGCTTTCTTT
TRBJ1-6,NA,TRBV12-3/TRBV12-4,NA,CASSLGGISPLHF,TGTGCCAGCAGTTTAGGGGGTATTTCACCCCTCCACTTT
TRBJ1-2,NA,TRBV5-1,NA,CASSLGVSYGYTF,TGCGCCAGCAGCTTGGGGGTTAGCTATGGCTACACCTTC
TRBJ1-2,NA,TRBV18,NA,CASSPGDSLSSYGYTF,TGTGCCAGCTCACCTGGGGACTCCCTTAGTTCCTATGGCTACACCTTC
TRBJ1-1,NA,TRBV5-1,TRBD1,CASSLGQGANEAFF,TGCGCCAGCAGCTTAGGACAGGGGGCTAATGAAGCTTTCTTT
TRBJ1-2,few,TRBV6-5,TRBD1,CASRPSGGDGYTF,TGTGCCAGCAGGCCGTCAGGGGGGGATGGCTACACCTTC
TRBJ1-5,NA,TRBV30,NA,CAWGTLNQPQHF,TGTGCCTGGGGGACCCTCAATCAGCCCCAGCATTTT
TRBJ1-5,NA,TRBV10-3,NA,CAISGGGPGGFGNSNQPQHF,TGTGCCATCAGTGGGGGCGGACCGGGGGGATTCGGTAATAGCAATCAGCCCCAGCATTTT
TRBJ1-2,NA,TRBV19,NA,CASSLGAVTHYGYTF,TGTGCCAGTAGCCTAGGGGCAGTCACGCACTATGGCTACACCTTC
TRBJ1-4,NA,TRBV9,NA,CASSSGGQGPVKEKLFF,TGTGCCAGCAGCTCTGGGGGGCAGGGACCGGTTAAGGAAAAACTGTTTTTT